The 25 T cell receptor beta chains below come from one sample, sequenced in a study of blood T cell repertoires in COVID-19. TCRdb's copy holds only in-frame clones and misses some; the assay was immunoSEQ multiplex PCR. Of around 35,000 clones listed, approximately 90% are singletons. The sequencing sample was made of peripheral blood. These TCRs come from a human donor in a cohort sampled during active COVID-19.

DNA for the CDR3: TGTGCCAGTAGTATCCGGGTGAACACTGAAGCTTTCTTT. The encoded protein is CASSIRVNTEAFF. V and J are TRBV19 and TRBJ1-1; D uncertain. The germline CDR1 and CDR2 sequences are LNHDA and SQIVND (reference sequence). The V end was cut by 3 bases, the J end by 0 bases, with 5 bases between. The length of the CDR3 is 13 residues.

The V call is TRBV25-1, the J call TRBJ2-1, with TRBD2 matching over 9 bases. V was clipped by 10 bases and J by 3 bases; unmatched bases: 7. From germline, CDR1 is MGHDK and CDR2 SYGVNS. This CDR3 comprises 14 residues. In DNA form, the CDR3 reads TGTGCCACCGCTAGCGGGGCGGTCTACAATGAGCAGTTCTTC. Amino acids: CATASGAVYNEQFF.

In its sample, this clone was seen a few times. Here the CDR3 reads CASSLTTSADTQYF. The CDR3 nucleotides are TGTGCCAGCAGTCTCACTACTAGCGCAGATACGCAGTATTTT. The chain has TRBV27 and TRBJ2-3; TRBD2 matches at 7 bases. After removal of 5 bases from V and 4 bases from J, the junction contained 6 bases not matched to a gene. From germline, CDR1 is MNHEY and CDR2 SMNVEV (reference sequence). The CDR3 sequence is 14 residues long.

The V gene is TRBV30, the J gene TRBJ1-5, with a possible D match to TRBD1 (6 bases). Trimming cost V 1 base and J 3 bases, with 19 bases left between them. Germline CDR1 GTSNPN, CDR2 SVGIG (reference sequence). The CDR3 totals 17 residues. The CDR3 coding sequence is TGTGCCTGGAGTGAGGACTTTGAAACAGGGTTCAATCAGCCCCAGCATTTT. This codes for CAWSEDFETGFNQPQHF.

This chain uses TRBV4-3 with TRBJ2-2, with D possibly matching TRBD2 (7 bases). In germline, CDR1 is LGHNA, CDR2 YSLEER. This CDR3 has 17 amino acids. The V end lost 0 bases, the J end lost 0 bases, and 11 bases lay between the germline ends. CDR3 residues: CASSQDGGATNTGELFF. The CDR3 nucleotides are TGCGCCAGCAGCCAAGATGGGGGGGCGACGAACACCGGGGAGCTGTTTTTT.

The J gene is TRBJ2-7, the V gene TRBV4-1; weak D call: TRBD1 (6 bases). Germline assignment: CDR1 MGHRA and CDR2 YSYEKL. V was pared by 4 bases and J by 1 base, with 11 bases between. This CDR3 has 14 residues. In nucleotides, the CDR3 is TGCGCCAGCAGCCCTTCGGACAGATCCTACGAGCAGTACTTC. Protein sequence: CASSPSDRSYEQYF.

V gene TRBV18 combines with J gene TRBJ2-3; 9 bases agree with TRBD1. Germline V CDR1 and CDR2: KGHSH, LQKENI. Trimming at V came to 5 bases and at J to 5 bases, leaving 8 bases not matched to a gene. This CDR3 is built from 15 residues. The CDR3 DNA reads as TGTGCCAGCTCAAATGGGGACAGGGCCGGAGATACGCAGTATTTT. It specifies CASSNGDRAGDTQYF. Complete variable domain (other parts from reference TRBV18 and TRBJ2-3): NAGVMQNPRHLVRRRGQEARLRCSPMKGHSHVYWYRQLPEEGLKFMVYLQKENIIDESGMPKERFSAEFPKEGPSILRIQQVVRGDSAAYFCASSNGDRAGDTQYFGPGTRLTVL.

With regard to this clone: An end of the junction does not agree with germline; a read error may underlie this. The gene calls are TRBV7-7 and TRBJ2-2; 9 bases align to TRBD2. Looked up from germline, CDR1 is SSHAT and CDR2 is FNYEAQ (reference sequence). CDR3 length equals 17 residues. The CDR3 bases are TGTGCTAGCAGCTTAAACCCCCGCGGGAGGGCTACCGGGGAGCTGTTTTTT. Amino acids: CASSLNPRGRATGELFF.

The chain carries TRBV6-6 and TRBJ2-3; TRBD1 aligns across 11 bases. The CDR3 has 16 amino acids. The V gene end was trimmed by 7 bases and the J gene end by 6 bases; junction bases not matched to a gene: 12. The germline V gene has CDR1 MNHNY and CDR2 SVGAGI (reference sequence). CDR3 sequence (DNA): TGTGCCAGCACGTTCGGGACAGGGGGTGGAGCGGATACGCAGTATTTT. Amino acids: CASTFGTGGGADTQYF.

The gene calls are TRBV28 and TRBJ1-2; D call uncertain. Trimming took 10 bases from V and 8 from J, leaving 20 bases between them. The CDR3 is 13 residues long. Germline loops: CDR1 MDHEN, CDR2 SYDVKM. Here the CDR3 reads CATTPPRGGGYTF. CDR3 nucleotides: TGTGCCACCACCCCCCCCCGAGGTGGCGGCTACACCTTC.

The V call is TRBV11-2, the J call TRBJ1-2; D ambiguous. CDR1 and CDR2 from the germline V gene are SGHAT and FQNNGV. The CDR3 runs 13 residues. V was clipped by 3 bases and J by 3 bases, with 8 bases between them. CDR3 in amino acids: CASSFVQDYGYTF. In nucleotides, the CDR3 is TGTGCCAGCAGCTTTGTTCAGGACTATGGCTACACCTTC.

V and J are TRBV11-1 and TRBJ2-5; D perhaps matches TRBD1 (5 bases). Trimming pared 5 bases from V and 7 bases from J, leaving 17 bases between. The germline gives CDR1 SGHAT, CDR2 FQDESV (reference sequence). The CDR3 has 14 residues. The CDR3 coding sequence is TGTGCCAGCAGCGTTGTCAGGGTGGTTGGGACCCAGTACTTC. This translates into CASSVVRVVGTQYF. Full variable domain (missing parts from reference TRBV11-1 and TRBJ2-5): EAEVAQSPRYKITEKSQAVAFWCDPISGHATLYWYRQILGQGPELLVQFQDESVVDDSQLPKDRFSAERLKGVDSTLKIQPAELGDSAMYLCASSVVRVVGTQYFGPGTRLLVL.

The V call is TRBV23-1, the J call TRBJ2-5, with no clear D. TRBV23-1 is given ORF status, its function remaining uncertain. Trimming pared 0 bases from V and 0 bases from J, leaving 26 bases between. This CDR3 is built from 21 residues. The CDR3: CASSQSYRARHYAWYQETQYF. The CDR3 region has the DNA TGCGCCAGCAGTCAATCTTATAGAGCCAGACATTACGCTTGGTACCAAGAGACCCAGTACTTC.

The rearrangement joins TRBV18 to TRBJ1-5; 8 bases fit TRBD1. The germline V gene has CDR1 KGHSH and CDR2 LQKENI. This CDR3 is 18 amino acids long. V shed 4 bases, J shed 5 bases, and the junction held 16 bases outside the gene matches. The CDR3 nucleotides read TGTGCCAGCTCACTCGAGGGGGCAGGGGGCGTGGGATATCAGCCCCAGCATTTT. Protein sequence: CASSLEGAGGVGYQPQHF.

This sequence joins TRBV5-6 and TRBJ1-1, with 9 bases lining up with TRBD1. Trimming cost V 0 bases and J 5 bases; bases outside gene matches: 8. Germline V lookup: CDR1 SGHDT, CDR2 YYEEEE. This CDR3 region has 16 residues. The CDR3 coding sequence is TGTGCCAGCAGCTTGGGGGCGGGGACAGGGAGAACTGAAGCTTTCTTT. It yields the protein CASSLGAGTGRTEAFF.

This clone was detected a few times. The chain carries TRBV27 and TRBJ1-5, with D tentatively TRBD1 (5 bases). The V end was cut by 6 bases, the J end by 5 bases, with 14 bases between. The CDR3 is made up of 14 amino acids. Germline lookup yields CDR1 MNHEY and CDR2 SMNVEV (reference sequence). CDR3 sequence: CASSEDSPHQPQHF. The CDR3 DNA follows: TGTGCCAGCAGCGAAGACAGTCCCCATCAGCCCCAGCATTTT.

The J gene is TRBJ2-7, the V gene TRBV25-1; D may be TRBD1 (5 bases). This CDR3 is built from 14 residues. Germline loops: CDR1 MGHDK, CDR2 SYGVNS. Trimming pared 3 bases from V and 3 bases from J, leaving 12 bases between. CDR3 protein: CASSDIQGYYEQYF. For the CDR3, the DNA is TGTGCCAGCAGTGATATCCAGGGTTACTACGAGCAGTACTTC.

This clone was counted between two and nine times. This chain joins TRBV23-1 and TRBJ1-2; D unresolved. TRBV23-1 qualifies as an ORF whose function is uncertain. This CDR3 spans 16 amino acids. Deletions cut 0 bases from V and 5 bases from J, with 16 bases between. The CDR3 sequence is CASSQSGRSGGYGYTF. The DNA of the CDR3 is TGCGCCAGCAGTCAATCCGGGAGATCTGGAGGATATGGCTACACCTTC.

This clone was observed once. The CDR3 coding sequence is TGTGCCAGCACCCAAACGGCCCCGAGGAGCTCCTATAATTCACCCCTCCACTTT. Encoded protein: CASTQTAPRSSYNSPLHF. The chain joins TRBV18 to TRBJ1-6; unclear D gene. The CDR3 contains 18 residues. Trimming cost V 8 bases and J 0 bases, with 20 bases left between them. CDR1 and CDR2 from the germline V gene are KGHSH and LQKENI.

This chain joins TRBV10-3 and TRBJ2-5; the D gene is possibly TRBD1 (6 bases). V gave up 8 bases and J gave up 3 bases, with 19 bases separating them. The CDR3 extends over 15 amino acids. Germline loops: CDR1 ENHRY, CDR2 SYGVKD. The CDR3 loop is CAISGAGQKEETQYF. CDR3 bases: TGTGCCATCTCCGGGGCCGGACAGAAAGAAGAGACCCAGTACTTC.

This clone was detected once. The rearrangement uses TRBV2 and TRBJ2-6; a possible D gene is TRBD1 (5 bases). From germline, CDR1 is SNHLY and CDR2 FYNNEI. The CDR3 is 15 amino acids. Trimming pared 7 bases from V and 0 bases from J, leaving 10 bases between. CDR3: CASTSQGSGANVLTF. The CDR3, as DNA: TGTGCCAGCACGAGCCAGGGCTCTGGGGCCAACGTCCTGACTTTC. The full variable domain, rest sourced from reference TRBV2 and TRBJ2-6, is EPEVTQTPSHQVTQMGQEVILRCVPISNHLYFYWYRQILGQKVEFLVSFYNNEISEKSEIFDDQFSVERPDGSNFTLKIRSTKLEDSAMYFCASTSQGSGANVLTFGAGSRLTVL.

This clone came up once. V gene TRBV5-6 combines with J gene TRBJ2-3; the D is unclear. V dropped 1 base and J dropped 4 bases, with 4 bases sitting between them. The germline V gene encodes CDR1 SGHDT and CDR2 YYEEEE. This CDR3 comprises 12 residues. CDR3 sequence (DNA): TGTGCCAGCAGCTTGACGGCAGATACGCAGTATTTT. The encoded protein is CASSLTADTQYF.

The chain links TRBV4-3 to TRBJ1-1, with D possibly matching TRBD1 (5 bases). Trimming left V 0 bases short and J 1 base short, with 9 bases between. The CDR3 length is 15 residues. Germline lookup yields CDR1 LGHNA and CDR2 YSLEER. The CDR3 spells CASSQDRASNTEAFF. DNA of the CDR3: TGCGCCAGCAGCCAAGACAGGGCCTCGAACACTGAAGCTTTCTTT.

This clone was observed a single time. The chain employs TRBV7-9 and TRBJ1-1, with D possibly being TRBD1 (6 bases). This CDR3 spans 13 amino acids. The germline V and J ends were trimmed by 6 bases and 1 base, with 9 bases remaining between them. Germline V gene sequence: CDR1 SEHNR, CDR2 FQNEAQ (reference sequence). CDR3 sequence (DNA): TGTGCCAGCAGTCGGACAGCGAACACTGAAGCTTTCTTT. Translated, it gives CASSRTANTEAFF.

The chain links TRBV19 to TRBJ1-1, with TRBD1 matching 7 bases. V was clipped by 6 bases and J by 0 bases; unmatched bases: 1. The CDR3 contains 13 residues. Per germline, CDR1 LNHDA and CDR2 SQIVND (reference sequence). This CDR3 is CASRQGVNTEAFF. As DNA, the CDR3 is TGTGCCAGTAGGCAGGGGGTGAACACTGAAGCTTTCTTT.